This T cell receptor (beta chain) was obtained from a study of OX40 agonist ivuxolimab in advanced cancers. The wider study: At doses from 0.01 to 10 mg/kg, patients were given intravenous ivuxolimab every 2 weeks. At 82.7% male, the cohort had a mean age of roughly 60 years, ranging from 23 to 79. Partial responses occurred in Three dose-escalation patients, one with hepatocellular carcinoma and two with cutaneous melanoma. Notes on the study in general: On average, CD8+ T cells showed a greater number of expanded clones than CD4+.

In regard to this clone: The antigen is unknown.

The data were produced by immunoSEQ multiplex PCR, yet TCRdb's version contains in-frame clones alone and is incomplete. The table includes about 91,000 clones, 85% detected once. V dropped 1 base and J dropped 3 bases, with 17 bases sitting between them. Germline values: CDR1 SEHNR, CDR2 FQNEAQ (reference sequence). The CDR3 spans 17 residues. The chain couples TRBV7-9 to TRBJ2-3, with D possibly TRBD2 on 7 matching bases. The sequencing used CD4+ or CD8+ T cells sorted from blood, collected in a trial of the OX40 agonist ivuxolimab. The origin of this receptor is an adult with an advanced solid tumor such as melanoma, head and neck, liver or kidney cancer. The DNA of the CDR3 is TGTGCCAGCAGCTTAGAGAGTGGCGGGGGCCAAACAGATACGCAGTATTTT. Translating gives CASSLESGGGQTDTQYF.